This section outlines one T cell receptor beta chain sequence together with its context. Assay: immunoSEQ multiplex PCR; the TCRdb copy retains only in-frame clones and omits some. The profile shows around 9,100 clones, over 75% of them singletons. This sample is part of a study of T cell clones after liver transplantation. Study at large: TCRbeta sequencing after a pre-transplant mixed lymphocyte reaction identified graft-donor-reactive clones, later tracked in post-transplant blood.

Germline loops: CDR1 MNHEY, CDR2 SMNVEV (reference sequence). This CDR3 spans 14 amino acids. Trimming took 4 bases from V and 8 from J, leaving 17 bases between them. This chain links TRBV27 with TRBJ1-2; D possibly corresponds to TRBD1 (5 bases). The input for sequencing was CD8+ T cells from blood, taken before liver transplant. The receptor's source is a human donor who received a liver transplant. This chain's CDR3 is CASSSFTTGTGYTF. CDR3 nucleotide sequence: TGTGCCAGCAGTTCCTTTACTACCGGGACCGGCTACACCTTC.